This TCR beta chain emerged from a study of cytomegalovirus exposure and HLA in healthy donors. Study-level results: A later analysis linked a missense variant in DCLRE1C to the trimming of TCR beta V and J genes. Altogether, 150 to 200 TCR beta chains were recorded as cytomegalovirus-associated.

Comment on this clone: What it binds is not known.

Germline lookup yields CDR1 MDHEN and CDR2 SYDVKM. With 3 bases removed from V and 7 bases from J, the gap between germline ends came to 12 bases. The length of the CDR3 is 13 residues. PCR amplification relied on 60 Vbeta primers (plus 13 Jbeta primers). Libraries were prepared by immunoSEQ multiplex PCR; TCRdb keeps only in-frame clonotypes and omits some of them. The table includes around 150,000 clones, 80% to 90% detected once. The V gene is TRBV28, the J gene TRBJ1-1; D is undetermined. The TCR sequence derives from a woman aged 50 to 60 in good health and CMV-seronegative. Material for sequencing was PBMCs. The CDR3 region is CASSFGLAGEAFF. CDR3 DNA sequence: TGTGCCAGCAGTTTTGGTCTTGCCGGTGAAGCTTTCTTT. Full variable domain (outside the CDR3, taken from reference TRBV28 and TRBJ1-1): DVKVTQSSRYLVKRTGEKVFLECVQDMDHENMFWYRQDPGLGLRLIYFSYDVKMKEKGDIPEGYSVSREKKERFSLILESASTNQTSMYLCASSFGLAGEAFFGQGTRLTVV.